The 3 T cell receptor beta chains below were found in one sample sequenced in a study of blood T cell repertoires in COVID-19. Here immunoSEQ multiplex PCR was the method, and the copy in TCRdb shows in-frame clones only, minus some. The sample lists 360,000 or so clones; approximately 90% were seen once. The material sequenced was peripheral blood. These receptor sequences come from a woman aged 60-75 years with COVID-19, enrolled during active disease.

The chain has TRBV6-1 and TRBJ1-5, with TRBD1 matching 7 bases. CDR1 is MNHNS and CDR2 is SASEGT in the germline V gene. The CDR3 covers 16 residues. V lost 4 bases and J lost 3; bases outside the gene matches: 9. The CDR3 sequence: CASSAHSGTDNQPQHF. The CDR3 DNA follows: TGTGCCAGCAGTGCGCACTCCGGGACAGACAATCAGCCCCAGCATTTT.

The chain employs TRBV7-2 and TRBJ2-5, with D possibly TRBD2 on 5 matching bases. The ends were cut back, 6 bases at V and 5 bases at J, with 22 bases in the middle. The germline V gene encodes CDR1 SGHTA and CDR2 FQGNSA. CDR3 size: 16 residues. The CDR3 protein is CASRYSPGWPAETQYF. In DNA, the CDR3 is TGTGCCAGCAGATATTCTCCGGGGTGGCCTGCCGAGACCCAGTACTTC.

CDR3 nucleotide sequence: TGTGCCAGCAGTGAAAATGACAGGGAGCAGTACTTC. Translated, it gives CASSENDREQYF. The V and J genes are TRBV6-1 and TRBJ2-7; perhaps TRBD1 as D (6 bases). V lost 2 bases and J lost 7, with 9 bases in between. Germline CDR1 MNHNS, CDR2 SASEGT. The CDR3 sequence is 12 residues long.